This note documents a single TCR beta chain sequence. This clonotype was counted only a few times. Its antigen target is currently unknown. Per-nucleotide qualities are absent, and no much larger clonotype sits a single base away. The cysteine opens and the phenylalanine closes a CDR3 of 14 amino acids. Only the CDR3 DNA is retained, 42 bases long and in frame from the first base. V was cut back by 2 bases and J by 2 bases, leaving a gap of 10 bases between them. From a lookup of the germline V gene, CDR1 and CDR2 are SGHRS and YFSETQ. This specimen comes from a study of regulatory T cells in long-lasting Graves disease (dated by TCRdb to the early 2020s). Background on the whole study: Persistent Graves' disease was defined as persistently positive TSH receptor autoantibodies together with antithyroid drug treatment for over 5 years. This study used TCR sequencing and RNA sequencing of peripheral blood to compare persistent Graves' disease patients against newly diagnosed Graves' disease patients. The study was registered as a clinical trial and conducted in China. TCR sequencing covered some 13 persistent and 20 newly diagnosed Graves' disease patients, approximately 33 samples in total. Persistent Graves' disease patients in the clinical cohort had taken antithyroid drugs for about 10.3 years on average. Study-level results and caveats: Persistent patients shared more public clonotypes among themselves (around 2,500) than newly diagnosed patients did (roughly 910). Preferential use of TRBV28, TRBJ1-2 and TRBJ2-5 was observed in persistent disease, whereas TRBV20-1 and TRBJ2-1 were favored in newly diagnosed disease. As a limitation, the authors acknowledged that the small sample size may reduce accuracy. Because the primary lesion, thyroid tissue, could not be accessed, the study looked at peripheral blood alone. Compared with newly diagnosed patients, persistent Graves' disease patients had lower TCR Shannon entropy and fewer highly expanded clones, which suggests clonal expansion. Only the TCR beta chain was sequenced and analyzed.

The sample's time point label is to be understood as: persistent/refractory GD, antithyroid drugs over 5 years with positive TRAb. For both TCR sequencing and RNA sequencing, RNA was extracted from PBMCs using TRIzol. The diagnosis of Graves' disease followed American Thyroid Association guidelines. Recruitment of patients was carried out at an endocrinology department in Xi'an, China. Each patient gave roughly 10 milliliters of peripheral blood, collected in an EDTA anticoagulant tube. Ficoll Paque Plus density gradient separation was used to isolate PBMCs, and no further T cell sorting was done. RNA quality was checked with an Agilent 2100 Bioanalyzer and agarose gel, and concentration with a NanoDrop 2000. The library was produced with multiplex PCR. Sequencing took place on an Illumina HiSeq 4000. TCR beta libraries were built with iRepertoire HTBI primers and Arm-PCR amplification of CDR3 regions. Gel purification was performed on PCR products prior to sequencing. In the source study's methods: A total of fewer than 65 TRBV and 14 TRBJ segments were identified across samples and were used for gene usage analysis of CDR3 amino acid clonotypes. COPE and FqMerger were used to merge filtered high-quality paired reads into contigs. BLAST was used to align contigs to IMGT TRBV, TRBD and TRBJ reference genes, and CDR3 was defined according to IMGT. Any clonotype with a frequency above 0.1% was classified as a highly expanded clone. Repertoire diversity was measured by Shannon entropy, and V-J evenness by the Gini coefficient. A clonotype was considered public if more than one individual shared it. Using fastp trimming at Q25 and MiXCR clonotype assembly, TCRdb reanalyzed the public sequencing data and kept in-frame beta chains. Each entry is one CDR3 protein sequence, shown with its most common DNA and genes. TCRdb's processing, not the authors', yielded these V and J calls. Here the sample has 650,000 to 850,000 distinct CDR3 sequences; 30% occur a single time. Jointly, the top ten make up under 55% of the sample.

This receptor was obtained from a female donor with Graves disease. The specimen comprised peripheral blood mononuclear cells (PBMCs), sampled when the disease was refractory, from a patient treated with antithyroid drugs. The receptor chain draws on TRBV5-1 and TRBJ1-2; the D gene is unclear. The DNA reads TGCGCCAGCAGCTTATCCGGGTACAACTATGGCTACACCTTC. Its protein reads: CASSLSGYNYGYTF.